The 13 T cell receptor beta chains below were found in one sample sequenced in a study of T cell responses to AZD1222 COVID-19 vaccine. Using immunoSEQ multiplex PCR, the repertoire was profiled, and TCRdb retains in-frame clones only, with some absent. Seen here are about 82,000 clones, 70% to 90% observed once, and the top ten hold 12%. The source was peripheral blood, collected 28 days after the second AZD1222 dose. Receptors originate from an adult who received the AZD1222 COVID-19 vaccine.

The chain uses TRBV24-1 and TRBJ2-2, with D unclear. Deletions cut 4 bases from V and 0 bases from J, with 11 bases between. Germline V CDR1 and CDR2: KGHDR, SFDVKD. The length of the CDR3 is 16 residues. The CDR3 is CATSDPTKPNTGELFF. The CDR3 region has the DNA TGTGCCACCAGTGACCCGACAAAACCGAACACCGGGGAGCTGTTTTTT.

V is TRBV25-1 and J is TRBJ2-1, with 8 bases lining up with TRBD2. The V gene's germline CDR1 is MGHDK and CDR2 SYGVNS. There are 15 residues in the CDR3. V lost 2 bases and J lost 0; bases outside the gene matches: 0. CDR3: CASSESGSSYNEQFF. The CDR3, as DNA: TGTGCCAGCAGTGAAAGCGGGAGCTCCTACAATGAGCAGTTCTTC.

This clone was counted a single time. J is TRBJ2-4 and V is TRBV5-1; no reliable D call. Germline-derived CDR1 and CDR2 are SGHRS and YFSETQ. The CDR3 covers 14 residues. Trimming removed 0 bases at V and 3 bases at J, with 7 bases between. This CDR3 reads CASSLEFGKNIQYF. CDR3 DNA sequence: TGCGCCAGCAGCTTGGAGTTTGGCAAAAACATTCAGTACTTC.

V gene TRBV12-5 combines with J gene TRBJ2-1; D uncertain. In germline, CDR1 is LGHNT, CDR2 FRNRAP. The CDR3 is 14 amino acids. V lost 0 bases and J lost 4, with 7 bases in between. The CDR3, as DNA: TGTGCTAGTGGTTTGGTGCCTCAGTACAATGAGCAGTTCTTC. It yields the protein CASGLVPQYNEQFF.

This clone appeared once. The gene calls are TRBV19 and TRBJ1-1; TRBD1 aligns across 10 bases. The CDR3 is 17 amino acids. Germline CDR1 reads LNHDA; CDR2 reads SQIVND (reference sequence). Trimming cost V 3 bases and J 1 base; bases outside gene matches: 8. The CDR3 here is CASSIFRDRGANTEAFF. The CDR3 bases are TGTGCCAGTAGTATTTTTCGGGACAGGGGAGCGAACACTGAAGCTTTCTTT.

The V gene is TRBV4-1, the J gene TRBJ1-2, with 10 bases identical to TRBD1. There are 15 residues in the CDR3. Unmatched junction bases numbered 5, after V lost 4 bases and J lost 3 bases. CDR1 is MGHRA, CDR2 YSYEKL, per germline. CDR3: CASSRTGGQDYGYTF. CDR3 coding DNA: TGCGCCAGCAGCCGGACAGGGGGGCAGGACTATGGCTACACCTTC.

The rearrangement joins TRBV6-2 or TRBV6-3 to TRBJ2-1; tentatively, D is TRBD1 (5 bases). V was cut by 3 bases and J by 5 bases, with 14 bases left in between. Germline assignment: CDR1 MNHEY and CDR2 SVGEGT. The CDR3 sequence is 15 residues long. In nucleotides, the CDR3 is TGTGCCAGCAGTTATTCGGGCAGGGCCCACAATGAGCAGTTCTTC. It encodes CASSYSGRAHNEQFF.

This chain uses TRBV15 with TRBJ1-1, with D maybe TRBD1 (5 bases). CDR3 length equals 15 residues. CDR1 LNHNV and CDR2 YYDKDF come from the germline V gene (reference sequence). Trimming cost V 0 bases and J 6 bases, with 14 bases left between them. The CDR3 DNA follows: TGTGCCACCAGCAGAGATGGGCGTGCAGGGCCTGAAGCTTTCTTT. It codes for CATSRDGRAGPEAFF.

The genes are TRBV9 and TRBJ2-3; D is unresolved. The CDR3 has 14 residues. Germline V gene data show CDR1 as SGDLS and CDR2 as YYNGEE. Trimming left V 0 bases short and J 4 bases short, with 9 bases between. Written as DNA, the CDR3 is TGTGCCAGCAGCGTAGACGCCGGCCCAGATACGCAGTATTTT. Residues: CASSVDAGPDTQYF.

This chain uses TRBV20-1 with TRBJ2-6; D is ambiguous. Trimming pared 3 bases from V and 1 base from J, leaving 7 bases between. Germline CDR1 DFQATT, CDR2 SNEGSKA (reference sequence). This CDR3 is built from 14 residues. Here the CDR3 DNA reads TGCAGTGCTAGTTCCGTTTCTGGGGCCAACGTCCTGACTTTC. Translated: CSASSVSGANVLTF.

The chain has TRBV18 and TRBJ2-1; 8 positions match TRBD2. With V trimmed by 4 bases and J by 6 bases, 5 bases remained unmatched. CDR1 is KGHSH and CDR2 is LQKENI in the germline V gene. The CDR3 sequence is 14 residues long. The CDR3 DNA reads TGTGCCAGCTCACAATCCGGGACTAGCAATGAGCAGTTCTTC. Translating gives CASSQSGTSNEQFF.

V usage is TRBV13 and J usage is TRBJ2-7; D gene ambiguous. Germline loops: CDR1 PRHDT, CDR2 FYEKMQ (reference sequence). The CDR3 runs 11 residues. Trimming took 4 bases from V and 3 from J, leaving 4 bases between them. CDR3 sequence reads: CASSSFYEQYF. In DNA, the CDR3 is TGTGCCAGCAGCTCCTTCTACGAGCAGTACTTC.

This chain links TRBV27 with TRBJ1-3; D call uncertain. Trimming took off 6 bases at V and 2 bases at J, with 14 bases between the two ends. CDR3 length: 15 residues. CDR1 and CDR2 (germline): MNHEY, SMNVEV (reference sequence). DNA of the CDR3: TGTGCCAGCAGGCCGTTTGACGGGACTGGAAACACCATATATTTT. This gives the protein CASRPFDGTGNTIYF.